Reported below is one TCR beta chain. Its antigen is not identified. Each HIV participant was treated in the United States. Germline values: CDR1 MNHEY, CDR2 SMNVEV (reference sequence). Trimming removed 5 bases at V and 0 bases at J, with 10 bases between. CDR3 length: 15 residues. The source of the sample is a study of long-term antiretroviral therapy in people with HIV. Broader study findings: ART preceded a rise in diversity that nonetheless stayed lower than in transplant donor controls.

Investigators performed immunoSEQ version v3.0 at survey level. Measured with immunoSEQ multiplex PCR; TCRdb has only the in-frame clones, and not every one. The table lists around 30,000 clones, about 85% of them singletons. Sequencing was performed on unsorted PBMCs, taken 1.1 years after starting antiretroviral therapy. This receptor was identified in a man younger than 35 with HIV. J is TRBJ2-2 and V is TRBV27, with a possible D match to TRBD1 (5 bases). The DNA for the CDR3 is TGTGCCAGCAGTGCGGACATAGCGAACACCGGGGAGCTGTTTTTT. Its translation: CASSADIANTGELFF.